Below, 20 T cell receptor beta chains from the same sample are listed, as sequenced in a study of cytomegalovirus exposure and HLA in healthy donors (dated by TCRdb to 2015 to 2018). Library method: the immunoSEQ multiplex PCR assay. For the multiplex PCR, a mixture combining 60 forward primers for TCR Vbeta segments and 13 reverse primers for TCR Jbeta segments was used. Drawn from immuneACCESS, this table holds only the in-frame rearrangements with V and J called that TCRdb kept. Clones are partly lost; checked studies trace under half to an unresolved V gene and leave the rest unexplained. This sample comprises some 65,000 clones, about 72% of them detected only once. The ten biggest clones cover nearly 25% of the sample. Sequencing was carried out using PBMCs. These receptors came from a man over 45 in good health and CMV-seropositive.

The rearrangement links TRBV2 to TRBJ2-7; D possibly corresponds to TRBD1 (6 bases). V was trimmed by 1 base and J by 1 base, leaving 8 bases between them. Germline V gene lookup returns CDR1 SNHLY and CDR2 FYNNEI. The CDR3 is made up of 14 amino acids. The DNA of the CDR3 is TGTGCCAGCAGTGAAGGGGGGCATTCCTACGAGCAGTACTTC. Encoded protein: CASSEGGHSYEQYF. Full variable domain (remainder filled in from reference TRBV2 and TRBJ2-7): EPEVTQTPSHQVTQMGQEVILRCVPISNHLYFYWYRQILGQKVEFLVSFYNNEISEKSEIFDDQFSVERPDGSNFTLKIRSTKLEDSAMYFCASSEGGHSYEQYFGPGTRLTVT.

This chain joins TRBV2 and TRBJ2-7, with D possibly TRBD1 on 7 matching bases. The V end was cut by 5 bases, the J end by 0 bases, with 11 bases between. The germline V gene encodes CDR1 SNHLY and CDR2 FYNNEI. The CDR3 consists of 14 residues. This chain's CDR3 is CASSRQGGSYEQYF. The CDR3 DNA sequence: TGTGCCAGCAGTAGACAGGGAGGCTCCTACGAGCAGTACTTC. The full variable domain, in which reference TRBV2 and TRBJ2-7 provide the parts outside the CDR3, is EPEVTQTPSHQVTQMGQEVILRCVPISNHLYFYWYRQILGQKVEFLVSFYNNEISEKSEIFDDQFSVERPDGSNFTLKIRSTKLEDSAMYFCASSRQGGSYEQYFGPGTRLTVT.

The chain uses TRBV5-1 and TRBJ2-2, with a possible D match to TRBD1 (6 bases). Germline V gene sequence: CDR1 SGHRS, CDR2 YFSETQ. The CDR3 spans 15 residues. V lost 1 base to trimming and J lost 7 bases, with 14 bases between them. CDR3 sequence: CASSLQGRIGGELFF. The CDR3 DNA reads TGCGCCAGCAGCTTGCAGGGGAGAATAGGCGGGGAGCTGTTTTTT.

The J gene is TRBJ2-7, the V gene TRBV4-3; no firm D call. Trimming took off 0 bases at V and 0 bases at J, with 6 bases between the two ends. Germline CDR1 LGHNA, CDR2 YSLEER. This CDR3 has 14 amino acids. The CDR3 protein is CASSQDVISYEQYF. CDR3 coding DNA: TGCGCCAGCAGCCAAGATGTCATCTCCTACGAGCAGTACTTC.

The chain combines TRBV10-3 with TRBJ1-2; 7 bases align to TRBD1. CDR3 length: 13 residues. Germline-derived CDR1 and CDR2 are ENHRY and SYGVKD. The trim removed 7 bases at V and 4 bases at J, leaving 6 bases unmatched. CDR3 in DNA: TGTGCCATCAACGAGGGACAGAGCTATGGCTACACCTTC. Encoded protein: CAINEGQSYGYTF.

The chain couples TRBV9 to TRBJ2-7; 9 bases agree with TRBD1. V lost 6 bases, J lost 4 bases, and 8 bases stayed unmatched. Germline V gene sequence: CDR1 SGDLS, CDR2 YYNGEE. This CDR3 contains 14 residues. The DNA for the CDR3 is TGTGCCAGCAACCCTACAGGGGGCTATTACGAGCAGTACTTC. Translating it yields CASNPTGGYYEQYF. Full variable domain (outside the CDR3, taken from reference TRBV9 and TRBJ2-7): DSGVTQTPKHLITATGQRVTLRCSPRSGDLSVYWYQQSLDQGLQFLIQYYNGEERAKGNILERFSAQQFPDLHSELNLSSLELGDSALYFCASNPTGGYYEQYFGPGTRLTVT.

The V gene is TRBV2, the J gene TRBJ2-5, with 10 positions matching TRBD2. The CDR3 sequence is 15 residues long. Germline-derived CDR1 and CDR2 are SNHLY and FYNNEI. The J segment lost 5 bases and the V segment lost 5 bases, leaving 8 bases of the junction unmatched. The chain's CDR3 is CASSSGGAFGETQYF. CDR3 nucleotides: TGTGCCAGCAGTAGCGGGGGGGCCTTTGGGGAGACCCAGTACTTC.

The gene calls are TRBV6-5 and TRBJ1-5, with TRBD1 matching 11 bases. With V trimmed by 8 bases and J by 4 bases, 4 bases remained unmatched. The CDR3 spans 14 residues. Germline V gives CDR1 MNHEY, CDR2 SVGAGI. The CDR3 DNA reads TGTGCCAGCGGGACAGGGGGAGCAAATCAGCCCCAGCATTTT. Its protein product is CASGTGGANQPQHF.

The chain recombines TRBV10-3 with TRBJ2-3; 7 bases agree with TRBD2. Germline V lookup: CDR1 ENHRY, CDR2 SYGVKD. The CDR3 totals 13 residues. The CDR3 spells CAVAGESTDTQYF. For the CDR3, the DNA is TGTGCGGTGGCGGGGGAGAGCACAGATACGCAGTATTTT.

The rearrangement joins TRBV12-5 to TRBJ1-1, with 7 bases fitting TRBD1. With V trimmed by 6 bases and J by 1 base, 2 bases remained unmatched. The germline V gene encodes CDR1 LGHNT and CDR2 FRNRAP. The CDR3 length is 13 residues. DNA for the CDR3: TGTGCTAGTGGACAGGGGCAGAACACTGAAGCTTTCTTT. Its protein is CASGQGQNTEAFF.

The genes are TRBV28 and TRBJ1-2, with a tentative D call TRBD1 (5 bases). Germline V gene data show CDR1 as MDHEN and CDR2 as SYDVKM. The V end was cut by 4 bases, the J end by 4 bases, with 16 bases between. This CDR3 region has 15 residues. CDR3 sequence: CASSYPGGAGYGYTF. The CDR3 DNA sequence: TGTGCCAGCAGTTACCCGGGCGGGGCGGGCTATGGCTACACCTTC.

This chain uses TRBV5-1 with TRBJ2-5; TRBD1 aligns across 9 bases. Germline lookup yields CDR1 SGHRS and CDR2 YFSETQ. Germline trimming cut 0 bases from V and 4 bases from J; bases unmatched to any gene: 4. The CDR3 has 15 residues. This CDR3 reads CASSLDGTGRETQYF. The DNA of the CDR3 is TGCGCCAGCAGCTTGGACGGGACAGGGAGAGAGACCCAGTACTTC.

This sequence joins TRBV13 and TRBJ2-1; D is possibly TRBD2 (5 bases). The V end lost 3 bases, the J end lost 7 bases, and 16 bases lay between the germline ends. The CDR3 consists of 15 residues. Germline lookup yields CDR1 PRHDT and CDR2 FYEKMQ (reference sequence). CDR3 loop: CASSFLAAARNEQFF. The CDR3 DNA reads TGTGCCAGCAGCTTTTTAGCAGCGGCACGAAATGAGCAGTTCTTC.

The rearrangement uses TRBV7-2 and TRBJ1-2; possibly TRBD1 for D (5 bases). Trimming took off 5 bases at V and 5 bases at J, with 12 bases between the two ends. This CDR3 has 13 amino acids. Germline CDR1 reads SGHTA; CDR2 reads FQGNSA. In DNA, the CDR3 is TGTGCCAGCAGCAACGGCGGGGGATATGGCTACACCTTC. This translates into CASSNGGGYGYTF.

In its sample, this clone was seen a few times. V and J are TRBV28 and TRBJ1-1; 7 nucleotides align to TRBD1. Germline V gives CDR1 MDHEN, CDR2 SYDVKM. V lost 3 bases to trimming and J lost 6 bases; unmatched junction nucleotides: 4. CDR3 length: 13 amino acids. The CDR3 sequence: CASSLGDRAEAFF. CDR3 DNA sequence: TGTGCCAGCAGTTTGGGAGACAGGGCTGAAGCTTTCTTT.

CDR3: CASSAGNSQGSDTQYF. The CDR3 nucleotides read TGTGCCAGCAGCGCCGGGAACAGTCAGGGGTCGGATACGCAGTATTTT. The chain recombines TRBV7-9 with TRBJ2-3; possible D gene TRBD1, 6 bases. Looked up from germline, CDR1 is SEHNR and CDR2 is FQNEAQ (reference sequence). The CDR3 covers 16 residues. V was shortened by 5 bases and J by 6 bases, with 21 bases between the two germline ends.

The chain couples TRBV5-4 to TRBJ1-1; D unclear. The CDR3 consists of 13 residues. Between the trimmed V and J ends, which lost 3 bases and 5 bases, there was a span of 11 bases. Germline-derived CDR1 and CDR2 are SGHNT and YYREEE (reference sequence). The DNA for the CDR3 is TGTGCCAGCAGCTCCGCGGGCAGGACTGAAGCTTTCTTT. It yields the protein CASSSAGRTEAFF.

The rearrangement uses TRBV28 and TRBJ1-4; D unresolved. The CDR3 spans 12 residues. Germline V lookup: CDR1 MDHEN, CDR2 SYDVKM. V was pared by 5 bases and J by 10 bases, with 11 bases between. The CDR3 nucleotides read TGTGCCAGCAGTGAGCCCCCAGGAAAACTGTTTTTT. Translation gives CASSEPPGKLFF.

The chain couples TRBV10-2 to TRBJ2-7; tentatively, D is TRBD1 (6 bases). The ends were cut back, 2 bases at V and 2 bases at J, with 10 bases in the middle. Germline-derived CDR1 and CDR2 are WSHSY and SAAADI. CDR3 length: 14 residues. The DNA of the CDR3 is TGCGCCAGCAGTGAGCGACAGGCTGCCTACGAGCAGTACTTC. It specifies CASSERQAAYEQYF.

The chain carries TRBV7-6 and TRBJ2-3, with 10 bases that match TRBD2. The CDR3 covers 18 residues. Trimming removed 0 bases from V and 3 bases from J; junction bases left unmatched: 9. Germline V gene sequence: CDR1 SGHVS, CDR2 FNYEAQ. CDR3 coding DNA: TGTGCCAGCAGCTTAGCGCGGCCTAGCGGGAGTAATACAGATACGCAGTATTTT. It encodes CASSLARPSGSNTDTQYF.